This TCR beta chain was captured in a study of human T cells and chemical hapten exposure. It was the library that attached unique molecular identifiers to individual cDNA molecules. Authors' processing steps: Sampled TCR counts reached a median of approximately 94,000 per sample, with values ranging from roughly 23,224 to 700,000. Using its own MiXCR run on the 5' RACE reads, TCRdb lists one record per CDR3 protein. The V and J calls follow TCRdb's processing rather than the paper's. The sample has 110,000 or so distinct CDR3 sequences; roughly 19% are singletons. The authors extracted total RNA from unfractionated whole blood. Germline V gene lookup returns CDR1 SQVTM and CDR2 ANQGSEA. This CDR3 has 15 residues.

This sequence originates from a human donor in good health. The chain employs TRBV29-1 and TRBJ2-1, with 10 bases identical to TRBD1. Here the CDR3 reads CRDRTGGEGYNEQFF. Written as DNA, the CDR3 is TGCAGAGATCGGACAGGGGGAGAAGGATACAATGAGCAGTTCTTC.